Each of the 11 T cell receptor beta chains below was sequenced from the same sample in a study of identical twins. TCRdb redid the calling of the 5' RACE reads with MiXCR, one entry per CDR3 protein. Of 200,000 to 300,000 distinct CDR3 sequences in the sample, about 10% were seen once. Material: memory T cells sorted from blood. All receptors come from a man aged 50 to 60 in good health.

This clonotype was counted at least ten times. The chain carries TRBV7-2 and TRBJ1-1, with D perhaps matching TRBD1 (5 bases). Trimming took 1 base from V and 10 from J, leaving 13 bases between them. This CDR3 has 13 amino acids. The germline CDR1 and CDR2 sequences are SGHTA and FQGNSA. The CDR3 DNA follows: TGTGCCAGCAGCTTAGGTCAGGGTTTGTCAGCTTTCTTT. Encoded protein: CASSLGQGLSAFF.

This clonotype was seen a few times. V and J are TRBV6-1 and TRBJ2-4; D uncertain. The CDR3 is 13 residues long. With 1 base removed from V and 9 bases from J, the gap between germline ends came to 10 bases. The germline V gene encodes CDR1 MNHNS and CDR2 SASEGT. The CDR3 DNA reads TGTGCCAGCAGTGAAGGCTCCCTGGGCATTCAGTACTTC. Translated: CASSEGSLGIQYF.

This clonotype was detected ten times or more. The V gene is TRBV28, the J gene TRBJ1-5, with D maybe TRBD1 (5 bases). V was trimmed by 7 bases and J by 2 bases, leaving 9 bases between them. CDR3 length equals 13 residues. CDR1 MDHEN and CDR2 SYDVKM come from the germline V gene. The CDR3 region is CASTGTRNQPQHF. Here the CDR3 DNA reads TGTGCCAGCACAGGGACGCGCAATCAGCCCCAGCATTTT.

This sequence joins TRBV18 and TRBJ2-7; tentatively, D is TRBD1 (5 bases). From germline, CDR1 is KGHSH and CDR2 LQKENI. V lost 2 bases and J lost 0, with 14 bases in between. This CDR3 region has 16 residues. The CDR3 DNA sequence: TGTGCCAGCTCACCAACCGAGGACACCCGCTCCTACGAGCAGTACTTC. Translating it yields CASSPTEDTRSYEQYF.

V usage is TRBV7-2 and J usage is TRBJ2-7; possibly TRBD1 or TRBD2 for D (5 bases each). V lost 5 bases, J lost 7 bases, and 15 bases lay in between. CDR3 length: 13 residues. Germline V gene lookup returns CDR1 SGHTA and CDR2 FQGNSA. Here the CDR3 reads CASSPGTVLEQYF. Here the CDR3 DNA reads TGTGCCAGCAGCCCCGGGACGGTGCTTGAGCAGTACTTC.

This clonotype was counted many times. The chain carries TRBV4-3 and TRBJ2-5, with a weak D call TRBD1 (6 bases). The CDR3 extends over 15 amino acids. Germline CDR1 reads LGHNA; CDR2 reads YSLEER. V lost 1 base and J 5 bases, leaving 14 bases between the germline ends. The CDR3 reads CASSQVLGAWETQYF. The DNA for the CDR3 is TGCGCCAGCAGCCAAGTTCTGGGGGCGTGGGAGACCCAGTACTTC.

This clonotype was picked up many times. The V call is TRBV5-1, the J call TRBJ2-7; 10 bases agree with TRBD1. This CDR3 is built from 15 residues. J lost 2 bases, V lost 2 bases, and 4 bases had no gene match. CDR1 is SGHRS and CDR2 is YFSETQ in the germline V gene. CDR3 bases: TGCGCCAGCAGCTTAGCCGGGACAGGGGCCTACGAGCAGTACTTC. It encodes CASSLAGTGAYEQYF.

The chain carries TRBV6-1 and TRBJ1-2, with 7 bases identical to TRBD1. The CDR3 totals 14 residues. Germline CDR1 reads MNHNS; CDR2 reads SASEGT. Losses at the gene ends were 6 bases for V and 8 bases for J; bases not matched to a gene: 12. In DNA, the CDR3 is TGTGCCAGCAGACTAGCCCGCCAGGGGGACGGCTACACCTTC. It is translated as CASRLARQGDGYTF.

The V call is TRBV5-1, the J call TRBJ1-2; D unresolved. With 4 bases removed from V and 5 bases from J, the gap between germline ends came to 12 bases. CDR1 and CDR2 (germline): SGHRS, YFSETQ. The CDR3 spans 13 residues. This chain's CDR3 is CASSPKGEYGYTF. The CDR3 coding sequence is TGCGCCAGCAGCCCAAAGGGAGAATATGGCTACACCTTC. Using reference TRBV5-1 and TRBJ1-2 for the parts outside the CDR3, the full variable domain is KAGVTQTPRYLIKTRGQQVTLSCSPISGHRSVSWYQQTPGQGLQFLFEYFSETQRNKGNFPGRFSGRQFSNSRSEMNVSTLELGDSALYLCASSPKGEYGYTFGSGTRLTVV.

The chain combines TRBV28 with TRBJ2-3; 8 positions agree with TRBD2. The trim removed 5 bases at V and 3 bases at J, leaving 4 bases unmatched. The CDR3 totals 14 residues. The germline gives CDR1 MDHEN, CDR2 SYDVKM. CDR3 coding DNA: TGTGCCAGCAGTCAGCGGGGGAGAACAGATACGCAGTATTTT. Encoded protein: CASSQRGRTDTQYF.

In its sample, this clonotype was seen a few times. The V and J genes are TRBV5-1 and TRBJ2-5; 7 bases match TRBD1. Germline CDR1 reads SGHRS; CDR2 reads YFSETQ. CDR3 length: 14 amino acids. Trimming at V came to 4 bases and at J to 0 bases, leaving 3 bases not matched to a gene. The CDR3 is CASSMGQHQETQYF. The CDR3 bases are TGCGCCAGCAGCATGGGACAGCACCAAGAGACCCAGTACTTC.